These 23 T cell receptor beta chains originate from one sample sequenced in a study of long-term antiretroviral therapy in people with HIV. The immunoSEQ assay was v3.0, run at survey level. TCRdb keeps only in-frame clones here, not all; method: immunoSEQ multiplex PCR. The sample contains about 29,000 clones, nearly 97% of which appear only once. Here the sequenced sample was unsorted PBMCs, taken 5.3 years after starting antiretroviral therapy. These receptor sequences come from a man under 40 with HIV.

V and J are TRBV27 and TRBJ2-1; possible D gene TRBD2, 5 bases. CDR1 MNHEY and CDR2 SMNVEV come from the germline V gene (reference sequence). The CDR3 is 16 residues long. The V and J ends lost 6 bases and 0 bases respectively, with 15 bases between them. This CDR3 reads CASSPDRAGSYNEQFF. The CDR3 bases are TGTGCCAGCAGCCCCGATCGGGCGGGCTCCTACAATGAGCAGTTCTTC.

The V and J genes are TRBV5-4 and TRBJ1-2, with D unclear. The CDR3 is 14 amino acids. Trimming pared 2 bases from V and 8 bases from J, leaving 16 bases between. Per the germline V gene, CDR1 is SGHNT and CDR2 is YYREEE (reference sequence). The CDR3, as DNA: TGTGCCAGCAGCTTTTGGTCTCGGGGAGGAGGCTACACCTTC. This gives the protein CASSFWSRGGGYTF.

The V call is TRBV29-1, the J call TRBJ2-5, with TRBD1 matching over 9 bases. This CDR3 comprises 15 residues. Looked up from germline, CDR1 is SQVTM and CDR2 is ANQGSEA. J gave up 4 bases and V 6 bases, and 12 bases lay outside the gene matches. CDR3 DNA: TGCAGCGTCAGAGAAGGACAGGGGATGTTAGAGACCCAGTACTTC. As protein: CSVREGQGMLETQYF.

This chain links TRBV9 with TRBJ2-3; possible D gene TRBD2, 6 bases. The CDR3 sequence is 17 residues long. Trimming left V 4 bases short and J 2 bases short, with 20 bases between. Germline V gives CDR1 SGDLS, CDR2 YYNGEE. The DNA for the CDR3 is TGTGCCAGCAGCCGTATCCCGGGGGTACCGAACACAGATACGCAGTATTTT. Its protein is CASSRIPGVPNTDTQYF.

The chain combines TRBV4-1 with TRBJ1-2; D is possibly TRBD1 (5 bases). The germline CDR1 and CDR2 sequences are MGHRA and YSYEKL. The V gene lost 0 bases and the J gene lost 8 bases, with 25 bases spanning the gap. The CDR3 runs to 18 residues. The CDR3 reads CASSQDQGGLGRLEGYTF. In DNA form, the CDR3 reads TGCGCCAGCAGCCAAGACCAGGGCGGTTTAGGCAGACTTGAAGGCTACACCTTC.

The V call is TRBV6-1, the J call TRBJ1-5, with TRBD1 identical over 7 bases. J gave up 0 bases and V 6 bases, and 5 bases lay outside the gene matches. The CDR3 sequence is 15 residues long. The V gene's germline CDR1 is MNHNS and CDR2 SASEGT. The CDR3: CASRGDSYSNQPQHF. The CDR3 DNA follows: TGTGCCAGCAGGGGGGACAGCTATAGCAATCAGCCCCAGCATTTT.

The rearrangement joins TRBV7-9 to TRBJ2-7, with 9 bases matching TRBD1. V dropped 6 bases and J dropped 2; count of bases not matched to a gene: 8. This CDR3 region has 15 residues. Germline V gene data show CDR1 as SEHNR and CDR2 as FQNEAQ (reference sequence). Here the CDR3 reads CASSPPTGGPYEQYF. CDR3 bases: TGTGCCAGCAGTCCACCGACAGGGGGACCCTACGAGCAGTACTTC.

V is TRBV11-2 and J is TRBJ2-7; maybe TRBD1 (5 bases). This CDR3 contains 14 residues. Germline CDR1 is SGHAT and CDR2 is FQNNGV. V gave up 4 bases and J gave up 3 bases, with 13 bases separating them. CDR3 in DNA: TGTGCCAGCAGCTCCATCGGTCAGGGCTACGAGCAGTACTTC. This codes for CASSSIGQGYEQYF.

This clone was seen once. This sequence joins TRBV6-1 and TRBJ2-7; 7 bases fit TRBD1. This CDR3 is built from 15 residues. The V segment lost 4 bases and the J segment 4 bases; nucleotides outside the gene matches: 10. CDR1 is MNHNS, CDR2 SASEGT, per germline. The CDR3 spells CASSVTGTDLYEQYF. The CDR3 bases are TGTGCCAGCAGTGTCACTGGGACAGACCTATACGAGCAGTACTTC.

CDR3 in DNA: TGTGCCAGCAACGGGGCCGAGGGGGCAGATACGCAGTATTTT. This encodes CASNGAEGADTQYF. This chain joins TRBV2 and TRBJ2-3, with D tentatively TRBD1 (6 bases). Trimming left V 7 bases short and J 4 bases short, with 15 bases between. The germline gives CDR1 SNHLY, CDR2 FYNNEI. The CDR3 spans 14 residues.

The genes are TRBV9 and TRBJ2-5; 8 bases map to TRBD2. From germline, CDR1 is SGDLS and CDR2 YYNGEE. This CDR3 has 15 residues. J lost 3 bases, V lost 4 bases, and 8 bases had no gene match. As DNA, the CDR3 is TGTGCCAGCAGCTCCCGGGGTAGCGGGAAAGAGACCCAGTACTTC. Translating gives CASSSRGSGKETQYF.

The chain recombines TRBV23-1 with TRBJ2-1; D is possibly TRBD2 (6 bases). TRBV23-1 is noted as an ORF with a role that remains uncertain. Trimming cost V 7 bases and J 10 bases, with 14 bases left between them. There are 12 residues in the CDR3. The CDR3 DNA reads as TGCGCCAGCACCCAGCGGGCCGGGGAGCAGTTCTTC. Its protein is CASTQRAGEQFF.

This rearrangement joins TRBV19 to TRBJ1-1, with 8 positions matching TRBD1. The junction had 13 bases not matched to a gene; V was cut back by 2 bases and J by 5 bases. The CDR3 runs to 17 residues. Germline V gene data show CDR1 as LNHDA and CDR2 as SQIVND (reference sequence). In DNA, the CDR3 is TGTGCCAGTAGTATATTCGATGGGACAGGCTTTCGTACTGAAGCTTTCTTT. Translation gives CASSIFDGTGFRTEAFF.

The rearrangement joins TRBV5-6 to TRBJ2-1, with unresolved D. The CDR3 consists of 14 residues. Trimming left V 6 bases short and J 2 bases short, with 12 bases between. Germline CDR1 is SGHDT and CDR2 is YYEEEE. The CDR3 is CASTLGSPYNEQFF. As DNA, the CDR3 is TGTGCCAGCACCCTGGGGTCGCCCTACAATGAGCAGTTCTTC.

The chain recombines TRBV6-4 with TRBJ2-1; TRBD2 might be the D (5 bases). The CDR3 consists of 15 residues. Per the germline V gene, CDR1 is MRHNA and CDR2 is SNTAGT. V was clipped by 3 bases and J by 0 bases, with 9 bases between them. The DNA of the CDR3 is TGTGCCAGCAGTGAAACCAGCGGCTCCTACAATGAGCAGTTCTTC. Protein product: CASSETSGSYNEQFF.

The gene calls are TRBV30 and TRBJ1-4, with D perhaps matching TRBD1 (6 bases). This CDR3 is 13 amino acids long. Trimming took 2 bases from V and 7 from J, leaving 11 bases between them. CDR1 and CDR2 from the germline V gene are GTSNPN and SVGIG (reference sequence). The CDR3 here is CAWSLGGGEKLFF. In DNA form, the CDR3 reads TGTGCCTGGAGTCTAGGGGGGGGTGAAAAACTGTTTTTT.

This chain links TRBV7-3 with TRBJ2-1; D might be TRBD2 (7 bases). CDR3 length: 15 residues. V was cut by 2 bases and J by 7 bases, with 15 bases left in between. Germline V gene sequence: CDR1 SGHTA, CDR2 FQGTGA. This CDR3 reads CASSLGGRGGNEQFF. Written as DNA, the CDR3 is TGTGCCAGCAGCTTAGGGGGCAGGGGAGGGAATGAGCAGTTCTTC.

This chain joins TRBV27 and TRBJ1-2; D is undetermined. The CDR3 contains 13 residues. V was cut by 3 bases and J by 0 bases, with 5 bases left in between. The germline gives CDR1 MNHEY, CDR2 SMNVEV (reference sequence). The CDR3 protein is CASSFATNYGYTF. DNA for the CDR3: TGTGCCAGCAGTTTCGCTACTAACTATGGCTACACCTTC.

The chain links TRBV6-1 to TRBJ2-2, with 7 bases that match TRBD2. J was trimmed by 1 base and V by 3 bases; bases with no gene match: 5. Germline CDR1 is MNHNS and CDR2 is SASEGT. The CDR3 extends over 16 amino acids. The CDR3 protein is CASSDPGLVNTGELFF. In DNA form, the CDR3 reads TGTGCCAGCAGTGATCCAGGACTAGTGAACACCGGGGAGCTGTTTTTT.

The chain combines TRBV9 with TRBJ1-1; 8 bases align to TRBD1. CDR1 and CDR2 (germline): SGDLS, YYNGEE. V was pared by 3 bases and J by 4 bases, with 8 bases of the junction left unmatched. CDR3 length: 15 amino acids. CDR3: CASSESPTGGTEAFF. In DNA, the CDR3 is TGTGCCAGCAGCGAGTCCCCTACAGGGGGCACTGAAGCTTTCTTT.

The chain combines TRBV6-1 with TRBJ2-5; 7 positions match TRBD2. The V gene's germline CDR1 is MNHNS and CDR2 SASEGT. After removal of 1 base from V and 3 bases from J, the junction contained 2 bases not matched to a gene. CDR3 length: 14 residues. The chain's CDR3 is CASSEGGSKETQYF. As DNA, the CDR3 is TGTGCCAGCAGTGAAGGCGGGAGTAAAGAGACCCAGTACTTC.

As DNA, the CDR3 is TGTGCCAGTAGTATTTGGAATAGCAATCAGCCCCAGCATTTT. Translation: CASSIWNSNQPQHF. This chain connects TRBV19 to TRBJ1-5; no definite D call. Deletions cut 3 bases from V and 0 bases from J, with 6 bases between. CDR1 and CDR2 from the germline V gene are LNHDA and SQIVND (reference sequence). This CDR3 is built from 14 residues.

The CDR3 coding sequence is TGCGCCAGCAGCCCGGGACAGGGACAGGGCTACACCTTC. As protein: CASSPGQGQGYTF. This chain connects TRBV5-1 to TRBJ1-2; 9 bases line up with TRBD1. The CDR3 consists of 13 residues. V dropped 4 bases and J dropped 8; count of bases not matched to a gene: 6. Germline CDR1 is SGHRS and CDR2 is YFSETQ.